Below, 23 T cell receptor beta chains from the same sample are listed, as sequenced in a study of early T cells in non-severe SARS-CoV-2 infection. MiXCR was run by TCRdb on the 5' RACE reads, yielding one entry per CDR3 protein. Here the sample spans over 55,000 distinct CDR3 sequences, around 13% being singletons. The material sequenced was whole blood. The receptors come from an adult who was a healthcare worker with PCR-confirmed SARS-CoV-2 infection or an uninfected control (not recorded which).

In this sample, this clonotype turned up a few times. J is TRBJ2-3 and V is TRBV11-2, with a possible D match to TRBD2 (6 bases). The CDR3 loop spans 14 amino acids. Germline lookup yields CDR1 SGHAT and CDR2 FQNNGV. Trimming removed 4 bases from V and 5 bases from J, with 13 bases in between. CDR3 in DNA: TGTGCCAGCAGCTCTGGACTATTTGGAGATACGCAGTATTTT. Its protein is CASSSGLFGDTQYF.

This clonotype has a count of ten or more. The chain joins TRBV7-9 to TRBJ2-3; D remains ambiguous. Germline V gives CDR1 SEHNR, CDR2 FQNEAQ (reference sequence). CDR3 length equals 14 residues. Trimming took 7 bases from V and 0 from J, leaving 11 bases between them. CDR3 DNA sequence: TGTGCCAGCATCCCCGGCCTGAGCACAGATACGCAGTATTTT. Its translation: CASIPGLSTDTQYF.

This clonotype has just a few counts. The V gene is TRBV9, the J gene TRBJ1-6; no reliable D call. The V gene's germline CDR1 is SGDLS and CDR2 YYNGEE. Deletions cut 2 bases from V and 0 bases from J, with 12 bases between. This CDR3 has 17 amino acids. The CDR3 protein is CASSVDVKSSYNSPLHF. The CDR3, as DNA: TGTGCCAGCAGCGTGGACGTGAAGAGCTCCTATAATTCACCCCTCCACTTT.

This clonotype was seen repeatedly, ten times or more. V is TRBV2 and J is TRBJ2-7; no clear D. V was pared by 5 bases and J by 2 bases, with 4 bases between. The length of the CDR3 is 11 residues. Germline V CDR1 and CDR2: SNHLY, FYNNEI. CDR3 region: CASSSTYEQYF. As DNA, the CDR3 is TGTGCCAGCAGTTCCACCTACGAGCAGTACTTC.

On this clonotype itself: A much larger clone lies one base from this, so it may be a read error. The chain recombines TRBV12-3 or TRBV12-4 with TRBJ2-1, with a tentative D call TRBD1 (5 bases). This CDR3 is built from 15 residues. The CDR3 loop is CASSPSGSAYNGQFF. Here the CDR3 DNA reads TGTGCCAGCAGCCCCTCAGGGTCGGCCTACAATGGGCAGTTCTTC.

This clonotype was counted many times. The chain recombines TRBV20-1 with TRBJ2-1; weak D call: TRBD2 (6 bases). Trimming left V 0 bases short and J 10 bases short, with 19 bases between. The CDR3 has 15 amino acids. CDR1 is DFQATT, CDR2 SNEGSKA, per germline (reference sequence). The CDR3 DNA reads TGCAGTGCTAGAGATTTGCGGGGCCCCCTGGGGGAGCAGTTCTTC. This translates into CSARDLRGPLGEQFF.

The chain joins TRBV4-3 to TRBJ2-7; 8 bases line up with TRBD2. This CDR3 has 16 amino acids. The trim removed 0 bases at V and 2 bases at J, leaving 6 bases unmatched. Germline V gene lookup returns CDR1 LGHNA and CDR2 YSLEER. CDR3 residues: CASSQDAGGGPYEQYF. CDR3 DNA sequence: TGCGCCAGCAGCCAAGATGCGGGGGGAGGGCCCTACGAGCAGTACTTC.

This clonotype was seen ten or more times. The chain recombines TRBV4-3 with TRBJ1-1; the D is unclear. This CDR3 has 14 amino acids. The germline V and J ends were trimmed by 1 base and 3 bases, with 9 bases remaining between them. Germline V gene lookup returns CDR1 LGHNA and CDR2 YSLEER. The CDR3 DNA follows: TGCGCCAGCAGCCAAGTGGGGAGTCACACTGAAGCTTTCTTT. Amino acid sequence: CASSQVGSHTEAFF.

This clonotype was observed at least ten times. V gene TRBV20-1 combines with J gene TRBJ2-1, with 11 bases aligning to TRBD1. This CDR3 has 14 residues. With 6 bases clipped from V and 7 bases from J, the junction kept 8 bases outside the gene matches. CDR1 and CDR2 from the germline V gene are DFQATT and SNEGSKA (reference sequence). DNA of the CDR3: TGCAGTGCCTTTCAAGGACAGGGGGCGAATGAGCAGTTCTTC. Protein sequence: CSAFQGQGANEQFF.

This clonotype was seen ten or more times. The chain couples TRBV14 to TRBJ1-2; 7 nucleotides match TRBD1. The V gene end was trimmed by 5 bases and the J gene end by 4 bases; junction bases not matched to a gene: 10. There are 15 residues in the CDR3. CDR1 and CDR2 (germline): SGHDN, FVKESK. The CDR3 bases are TGTGCCAGCAGCTCCCGGACAGGAGCCGTCTATGGCTACACCTTC. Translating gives CASSSRTGAVYGYTF.

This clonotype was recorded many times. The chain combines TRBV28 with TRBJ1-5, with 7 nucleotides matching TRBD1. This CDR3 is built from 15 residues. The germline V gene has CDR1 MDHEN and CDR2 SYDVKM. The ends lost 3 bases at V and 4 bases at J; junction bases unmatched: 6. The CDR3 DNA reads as TGTGCCAGCAGTTTCAGCAGGGGGATAAATCAGCCCCAGCATTTT. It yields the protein CASSFSRGINQPQHF.

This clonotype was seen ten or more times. The CDR3 here is CASSLQAGYTEAFF. CDR3 bases: TGTGCCAGCAGTTTACAGGCAGGCTACACTGAAGCTTTCTTT. V and J are TRBV12-3 or TRBV12-4 and TRBJ1-1; D is uncertain. The V end was cut by 2 bases, the J end by 3 bases, with 10 bases between. This CDR3 has 14 residues.

Here the CDR3 DNA reads TGTGCCAGCAGCCCTCTTTTGGGAGACACCGGGGAGCTGTTTTTT. Its translation: CASSPLLGDTGELFF. V and J are TRBV7-6 and TRBJ2-2; weak D call: TRBD2 (5 bases). Germline lookup yields CDR1 SGHVS and CDR2 FNYEAQ. Trimming left V 5 bases short and J 3 bases short, with 13 bases between. CDR3 length equals 15 residues.

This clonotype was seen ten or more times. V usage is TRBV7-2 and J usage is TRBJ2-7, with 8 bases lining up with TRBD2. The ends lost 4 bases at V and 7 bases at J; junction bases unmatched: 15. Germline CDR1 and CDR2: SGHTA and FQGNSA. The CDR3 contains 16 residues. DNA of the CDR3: TGTGCCAGCAGCTCGTGGGGCACGGGAGGGCCGGAAGAGCAGTACTTC. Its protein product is CASSSWGTGGPEEQYF.

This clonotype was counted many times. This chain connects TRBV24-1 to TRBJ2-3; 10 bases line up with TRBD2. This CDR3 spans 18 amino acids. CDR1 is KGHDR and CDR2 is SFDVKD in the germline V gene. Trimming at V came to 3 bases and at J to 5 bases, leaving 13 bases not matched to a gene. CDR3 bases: TGTGCCACCAGTGATCCACCAGGGGAGCGGGGGGGCAAAGATACGCAGTATTTT. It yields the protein CATSDPPGERGGKDTQYF.

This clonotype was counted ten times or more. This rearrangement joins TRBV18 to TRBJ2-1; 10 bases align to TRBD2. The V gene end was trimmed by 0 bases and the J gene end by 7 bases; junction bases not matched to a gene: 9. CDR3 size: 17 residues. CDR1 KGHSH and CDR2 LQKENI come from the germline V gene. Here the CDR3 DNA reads TGTGCCAGCTCACCACCGTCAGCGGGAGGGTCTACAAATGAGCAGTTCTTC. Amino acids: CASSPPSAGGSTNEQFF.

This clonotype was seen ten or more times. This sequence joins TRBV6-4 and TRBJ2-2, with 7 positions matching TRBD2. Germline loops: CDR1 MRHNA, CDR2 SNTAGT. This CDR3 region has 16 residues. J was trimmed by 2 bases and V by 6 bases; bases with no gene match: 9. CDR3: CASSPDGGVNTGELFF. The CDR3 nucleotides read TGTGCCAGCAGCCCCGATGGGGGGGTCAACACCGGGGAGCTGTTTTTT.

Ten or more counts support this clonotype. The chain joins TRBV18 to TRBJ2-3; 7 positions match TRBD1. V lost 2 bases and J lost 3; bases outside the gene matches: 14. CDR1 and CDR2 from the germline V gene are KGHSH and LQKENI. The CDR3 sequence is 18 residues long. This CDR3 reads CASSPTQGQLEGTDTQYF. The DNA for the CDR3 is TGTGCCAGCTCACCAACTCAGGGACAGCTGGAAGGGACAGATACGCAGTATTTT.

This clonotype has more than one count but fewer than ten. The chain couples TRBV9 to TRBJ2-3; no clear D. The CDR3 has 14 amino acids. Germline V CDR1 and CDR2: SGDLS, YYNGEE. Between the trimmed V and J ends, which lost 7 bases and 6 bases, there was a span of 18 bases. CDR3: CASGPAFNVDTQYF. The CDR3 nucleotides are TGTGCCAGCGGACCCGCATTCAATGTGGATACGCAGTATTTT.

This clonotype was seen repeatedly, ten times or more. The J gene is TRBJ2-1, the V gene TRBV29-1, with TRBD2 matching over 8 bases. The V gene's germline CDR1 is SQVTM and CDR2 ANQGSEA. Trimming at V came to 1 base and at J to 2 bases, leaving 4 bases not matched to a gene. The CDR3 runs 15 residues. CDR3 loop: CSVEAREGPYNEQFF. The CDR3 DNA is TGCAGCGTTGAAGCCCGGGAGGGCCCCTACAATGAGCAGTTCTTC.

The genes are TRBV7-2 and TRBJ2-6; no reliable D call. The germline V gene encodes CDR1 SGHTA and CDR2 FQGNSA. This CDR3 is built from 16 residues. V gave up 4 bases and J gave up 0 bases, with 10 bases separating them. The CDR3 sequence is CASSSVGSSGANVLTF. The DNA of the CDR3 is TGTGCCAGCAGCTCGGTAGGGTCCTCTGGGGCCAACGTCCTGACTTTC. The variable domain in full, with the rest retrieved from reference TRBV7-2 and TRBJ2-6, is GAGVSQSPSNKVTEKGKDVELRCDPISGHTALYWYRQSLGQGLEFLIYFQGNSAPDKSGLPSDRFSAERTGGSVSTLTIQRTQQEDSAVYLCASSSVGSSGANVLTFGAGSRLTVL.

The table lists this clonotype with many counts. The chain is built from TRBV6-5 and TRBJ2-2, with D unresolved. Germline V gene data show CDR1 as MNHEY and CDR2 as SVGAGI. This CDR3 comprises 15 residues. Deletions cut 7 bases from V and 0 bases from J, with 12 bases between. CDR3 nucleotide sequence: TGTGCCAGCACATCAAGGGCCACGAACACCGGGGAGCTGTTTTTT. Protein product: CASTSRATNTGELFF.

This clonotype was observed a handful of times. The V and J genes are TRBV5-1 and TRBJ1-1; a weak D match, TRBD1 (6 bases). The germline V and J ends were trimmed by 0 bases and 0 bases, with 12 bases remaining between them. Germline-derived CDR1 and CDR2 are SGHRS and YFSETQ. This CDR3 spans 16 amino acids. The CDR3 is CASSLAGQPMNTEAFF. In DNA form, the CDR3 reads TGCGCCAGCAGCTTGGCCGGACAGCCGATGAACACTGAAGCTTTCTTT.